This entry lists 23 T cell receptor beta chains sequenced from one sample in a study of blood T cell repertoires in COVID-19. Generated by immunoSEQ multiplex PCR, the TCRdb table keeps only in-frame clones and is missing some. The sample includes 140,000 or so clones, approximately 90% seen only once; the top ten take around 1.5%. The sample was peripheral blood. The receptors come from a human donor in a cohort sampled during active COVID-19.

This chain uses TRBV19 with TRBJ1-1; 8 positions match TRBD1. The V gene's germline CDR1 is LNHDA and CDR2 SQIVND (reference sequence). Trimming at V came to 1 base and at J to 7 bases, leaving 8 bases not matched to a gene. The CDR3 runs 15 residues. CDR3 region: CASSIGSGTGREAFF. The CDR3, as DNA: TGTGCCAGTAGTATAGGTTCGGGGACAGGTCGTGAAGCTTTCTTT.

CDR3 sequence: CASSVTGQQETQYF. CDR3 in DNA: TGTGCCAGCAGCGTTACAGGACAGCAAGAGACCCAGTACTTC. The chain carries TRBV6-5 and TRBJ2-5; possible D gene TRBD1, 6 bases. Per germline, CDR1 MNHEY and CDR2 SVGAGI. The CDR3 is 14 residues long. Trimming removed 6 bases at V and 2 bases at J, with 13 bases between.

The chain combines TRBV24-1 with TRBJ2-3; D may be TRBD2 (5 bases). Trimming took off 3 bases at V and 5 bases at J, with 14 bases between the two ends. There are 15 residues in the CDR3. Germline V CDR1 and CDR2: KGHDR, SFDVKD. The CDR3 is CATSDPRTSLDTQYF. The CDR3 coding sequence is TGTGCCACCAGTGATCCGAGGACTTCCCTAGATACGCAGTATTTT.

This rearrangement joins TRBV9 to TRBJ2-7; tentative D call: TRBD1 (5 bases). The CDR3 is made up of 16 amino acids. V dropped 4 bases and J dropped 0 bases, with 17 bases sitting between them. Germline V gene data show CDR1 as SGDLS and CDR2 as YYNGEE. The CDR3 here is CASSLGASNPSYEQYF. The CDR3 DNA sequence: TGTGCCAGCAGCTTAGGGGCATCGAACCCCTCCTACGAGCAGTACTTC.

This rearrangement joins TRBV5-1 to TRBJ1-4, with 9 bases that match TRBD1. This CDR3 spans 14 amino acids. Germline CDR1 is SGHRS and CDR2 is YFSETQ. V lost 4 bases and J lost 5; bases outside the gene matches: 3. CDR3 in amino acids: CASSEGQGNEKLFF. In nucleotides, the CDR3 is TGCGCCAGCAGCGAAGGACAGGGGAATGAAAAACTGTTTTTT.

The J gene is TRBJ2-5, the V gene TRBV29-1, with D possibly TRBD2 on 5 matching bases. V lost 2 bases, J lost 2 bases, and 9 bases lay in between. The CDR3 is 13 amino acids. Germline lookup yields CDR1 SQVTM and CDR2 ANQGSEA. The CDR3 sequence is CSVELARQETQYF. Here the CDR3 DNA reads TGCAGCGTTGAACTAGCTAGACAAGAGACCCAGTACTTC.

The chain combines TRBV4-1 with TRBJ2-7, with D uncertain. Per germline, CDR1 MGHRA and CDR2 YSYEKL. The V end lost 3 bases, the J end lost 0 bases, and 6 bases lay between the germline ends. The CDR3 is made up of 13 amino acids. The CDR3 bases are TGCGCCAGCAGCCAGAGGAGCTCCTACGAGCAGTACTTC. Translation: CASSQRSSYEQYF.

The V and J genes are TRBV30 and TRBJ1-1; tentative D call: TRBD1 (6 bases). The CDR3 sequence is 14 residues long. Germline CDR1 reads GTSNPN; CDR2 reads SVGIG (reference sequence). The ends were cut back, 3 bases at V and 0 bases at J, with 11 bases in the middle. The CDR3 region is CAWRLDRLNTEAFF. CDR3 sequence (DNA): TGTGCCTGGAGGTTAGACAGGCTGAACACTGAAGCTTTCTTT.

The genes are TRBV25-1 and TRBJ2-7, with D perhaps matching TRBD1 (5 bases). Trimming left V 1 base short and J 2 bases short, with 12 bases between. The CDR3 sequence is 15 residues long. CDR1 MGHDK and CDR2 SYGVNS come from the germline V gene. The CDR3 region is CASSESGLGAYEQYF. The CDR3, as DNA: TGTGCCAGCAGTGAATCAGGGTTAGGGGCCTACGAGCAGTACTTC.

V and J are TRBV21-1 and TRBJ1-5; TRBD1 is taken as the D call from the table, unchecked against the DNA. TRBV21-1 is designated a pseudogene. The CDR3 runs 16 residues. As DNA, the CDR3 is TGTGCCAGCAGCAAAGCAATGACAGTCCACAATCAGCCCCAGCATTTT. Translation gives CASSKAMTVHNQPQHF.

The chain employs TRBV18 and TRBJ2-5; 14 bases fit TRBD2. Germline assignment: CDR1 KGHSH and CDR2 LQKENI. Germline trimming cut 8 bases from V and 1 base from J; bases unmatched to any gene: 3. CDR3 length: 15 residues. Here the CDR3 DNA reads TGTGCCAGCCGGACTAGCGGGGGGTTCCAAGAGACCCAGTACTTC. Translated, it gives CASRTSGGFQETQYF.

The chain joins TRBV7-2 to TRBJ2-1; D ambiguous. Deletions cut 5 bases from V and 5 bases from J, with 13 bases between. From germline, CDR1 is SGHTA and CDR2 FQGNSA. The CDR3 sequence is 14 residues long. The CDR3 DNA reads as TGTGCCAGCAGCCCAACCTACAGAGACAATGAGCAGTTCTTC. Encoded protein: CASSPTYRDNEQFF.

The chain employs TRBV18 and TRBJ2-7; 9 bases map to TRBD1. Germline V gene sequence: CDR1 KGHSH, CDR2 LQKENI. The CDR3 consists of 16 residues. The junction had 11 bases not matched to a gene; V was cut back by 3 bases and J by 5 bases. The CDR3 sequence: CASSPSGTGPRNEQYF. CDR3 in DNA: TGTGCCAGCTCACCCTCCGGGACAGGGCCCCGAAACGAGCAGTACTTC. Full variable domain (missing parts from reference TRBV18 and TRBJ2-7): NAGVMQNPRHLVRRRGQEARLRCSPMKGHSHVYWYRQLPEEGLKFMVYLQKENIIDESGMPKERFSAEFPKEGPSILRIQQVVRGDSAAYFCASSPSGTGPRNEQYFGPGTRLTVT.

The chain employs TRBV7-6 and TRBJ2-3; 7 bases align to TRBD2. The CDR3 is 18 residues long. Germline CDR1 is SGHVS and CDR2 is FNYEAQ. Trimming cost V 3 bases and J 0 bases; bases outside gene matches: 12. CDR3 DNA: TGTGCCAGCAGCTTCCCACCTGAGCGGGATCCTAGCACAGATACGCAGTATTTT. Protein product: CASSFPPERDPSTDTQYF.

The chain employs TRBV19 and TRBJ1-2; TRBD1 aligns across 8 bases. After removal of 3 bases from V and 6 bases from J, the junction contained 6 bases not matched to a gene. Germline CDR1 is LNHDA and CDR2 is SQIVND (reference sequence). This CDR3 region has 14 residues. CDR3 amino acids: CASSIARGHHGYTF. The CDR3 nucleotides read TGTGCCAGTAGTATTGCCAGGGGGCATCATGGCTACACCTTC.

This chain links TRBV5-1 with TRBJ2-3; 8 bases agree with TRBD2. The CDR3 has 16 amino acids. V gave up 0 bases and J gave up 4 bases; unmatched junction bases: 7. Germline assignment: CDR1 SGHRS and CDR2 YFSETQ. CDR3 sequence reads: CASSLVPAGASDTQYF. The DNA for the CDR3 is TGCGCCAGCAGCTTGGTCCCAGCGGGGGCTTCAGATACGCAGTATTTT.

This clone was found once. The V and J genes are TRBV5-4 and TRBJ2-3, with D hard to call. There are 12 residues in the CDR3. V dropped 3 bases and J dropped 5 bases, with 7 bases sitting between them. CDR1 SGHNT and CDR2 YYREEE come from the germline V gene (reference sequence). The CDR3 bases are TGTGCCAGCAGCTCGAGCGTAGATACGCAGTATTTT. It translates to CASSSSVDTQYF.

The CDR3 region is CATKGGPSGANVLTF. DNA of the CDR3: TGTGCCACTAAGGGGGGGCCCTCTGGGGCCAACGTCCTGACTTTC. The chain recombines TRBV19 with TRBJ2-6; perhaps TRBD2 as D (7 bases). From germline, CDR1 is LNHDA and CDR2 SQIVND (reference sequence). The CDR3 runs to 15 residues. Trimming cost V 10 bases and J 0 bases, with 13 bases left between them.

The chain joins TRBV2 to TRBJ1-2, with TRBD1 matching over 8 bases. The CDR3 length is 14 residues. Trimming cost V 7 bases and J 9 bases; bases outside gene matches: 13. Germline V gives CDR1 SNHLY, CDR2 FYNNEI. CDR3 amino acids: CASNADRANQRYTF. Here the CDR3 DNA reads TGTGCCAGCAATGCGGACAGGGCTAATCAGCGCTACACCTTC.

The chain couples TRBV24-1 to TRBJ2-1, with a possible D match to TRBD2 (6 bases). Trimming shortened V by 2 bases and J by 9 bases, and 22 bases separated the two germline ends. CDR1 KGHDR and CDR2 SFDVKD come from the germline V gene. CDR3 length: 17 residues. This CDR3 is CATSDSPGGGGYGEQFF. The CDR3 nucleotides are TGTGCCACCAGTGATTCCCCCGGGGGTGGTGGTTATGGTGAGCAGTTCTTC.

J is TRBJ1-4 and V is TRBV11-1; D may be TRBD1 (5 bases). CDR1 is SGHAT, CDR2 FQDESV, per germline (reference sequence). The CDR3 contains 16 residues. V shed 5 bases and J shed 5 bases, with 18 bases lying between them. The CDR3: CASSPRNDRLNEKLFF. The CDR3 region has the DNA TGTGCCAGCAGCCCACGAAACGACAGACTCAATGAAAAACTGTTTTTT.

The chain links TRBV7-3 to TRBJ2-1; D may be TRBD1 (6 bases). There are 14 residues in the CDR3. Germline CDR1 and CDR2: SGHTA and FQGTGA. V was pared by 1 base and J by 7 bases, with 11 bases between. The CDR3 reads CASSLMAGENEQFF. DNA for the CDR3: TGTGCCAGCAGCTTAATGGCAGGGGAGAATGAGCAGTTCTTC.

This CDR3 reads CSVTGDTPYYGYTF. The CDR3 bases are TGCAGCGTGACAGGGGACACCCCGTACTATGGCTACACCTTC. This sequence joins TRBV29-1 and TRBJ1-2, with 8 bases that match TRBD1. Germline values: CDR1 SQVTM, CDR2 ANQGSEA. This CDR3 comprises 14 residues. V trimming: 6 bases; J trimming: 3 bases; junction bases outside the gene matches: 9.